The 19 T cell receptor beta chains listed next were all sequenced from one sample in a study of T cell responses to AZD1222 COVID-19 vaccine. This table comes from immunoSEQ multiplex PCR, and its TCRdb copy is limited to in-frame clones, with some not included. The table lists some 150,000 clones, 90% of them singletons. The starting material was peripheral blood, obtained on day 0 of AZD1222 vaccination. Receptors originate from an adult in good health.

The rearrangement uses TRBV7-2 and TRBJ2-7; 7 positions match TRBD2. CDR3 length: 13 residues. The ends lost 6 bases at V and 4 bases at J; junction bases unmatched: 6. Germline V lookup: CDR1 SGHTA, CDR2 FQGNSA. The CDR3 region has the DNA TGTGCCAGCAGAGGACTAGAGGGGTACGAGCAGTACTTC. Translated: CASRGLEGYEQYF.

This clone has ten or more counts. V usage is TRBV2 and J usage is TRBJ2-2; the match to TRBD2 covers 7 bases. CDR1 SNHLY and CDR2 FYNNEI come from the germline V gene. The CDR3 totals 13 residues. J was trimmed by 6 bases and V by 7 bases; bases with no gene match: 5. CDR3: CASTASGAGELFF. CDR3 nucleotides: TGTGCCAGCACGGCTAGCGGTGCCGGGGAGCTGTTTTTT.

The chain has TRBV9 and TRBJ2-5; 10 nucleotides line up with TRBD2. CDR3 length equals 13 residues. CDR1 and CDR2 (germline): SGDLS, YYNGEE. The CDR3 spells CARASGSLETQYF. The CDR3 nucleotides read TGTGCGCGGGCTAGCGGGAGTTTGGAGACCCAGTACTTC.

The chain has TRBV2 and TRBJ1-2; 8 bases map to TRBD1. The V gene end was trimmed by 7 bases and the J gene end by 6 bases; junction bases not matched to a gene: 13. The length of the CDR3 is 15 residues. The germline CDR1 and CDR2 sequences are SNHLY and FYNNEI. DNA for the CDR3: TGTGCCAGCATCGCGGACAGGGAGGCCTTTGATGGCTACACCTTC. This encodes CASIADREAFDGYTF. Full variable domain (missing parts from reference TRBV2 and TRBJ1-2): EPEVTQTPSHQVTQMGQEVILRCVPISNHLYFYWYRQILGQKVEFLVSFYNNEISEKSEIFDDQFSVERPDGSNFTLKIRSTKLEDSAMYFCASIADREAFDGYTFGSGTRLTVV.

The rearrangement uses TRBV7-9 and TRBJ1-4; 9 bases align to TRBD1. Germline V lookup: CDR1 SEHNR, CDR2 FQNEAQ (reference sequence). Losses at the gene ends were 8 bases for V and 7 bases for J; bases not matched to a gene: 11. The CDR3 contains 15 residues. CDR3 amino acids: CASGTIGTGSEKLFF. DNA of the CDR3: TGTGCCAGCGGTACCATCGGGACAGGGTCTGAAAAACTGTTTTTT.

The CDR3 protein is CASRVGDTQYF. In DNA form, the CDR3 reads TGTGCCAGCCGGGTGGGTGATACGCAGTATTTT. This chain links TRBV19 with TRBJ2-3; D gene unclear. Germline V CDR1 and CDR2: LNHDA, SQIVND (reference sequence). V was pared by 9 bases and J by 6 bases, with 10 bases between. The CDR3 is made up of 11 amino acids.

This sequence joins TRBV30 and TRBJ2-1; TRBD1 is a possible D gene (7 bases). The ends were cut back, 2 bases at V and 8 bases at J, with 10 bases in the middle. This CDR3 contains 12 residues. In germline, CDR1 is GTSNPN, CDR2 SVGIG (reference sequence). This chain's CDR3 is CAWSSGGHEQFF. The CDR3 DNA reads as TGTGCCTGGAGTTCAGGGGGGCATGAGCAGTTCTTC. The whole variable domain, remainder taken from reference TRBV30 and TRBJ2-1, is SQTIHQWPATLVQPVGSPLSLECTVEGTSNPNLYWYRQAAGRGLQLLFYSVGIGQISSEVPQNLSASRPQDRQFILSSKKLLLSDSGFYLCAWSSGGHEQFFGPGTRLTVL.

The J gene is TRBJ1-1, the V gene TRBV3-1 (or the pseudogene TRBV3-2); no firm D call. The CDR3 consists of 13 residues. The V and J ends lost 0 bases and 1 base respectively, with 3 bases between them. Germline CDR1 LGHDT, CDR2 YNNKEL (reference sequence). Here the CDR3 DNA reads TGTGCCAGCAGCCAAGAAGGGAACACTGAAGCTTTCTTT. Residues: CASSQEGNTEAFF.

In its sample, this clone was seen once. The chain uses TRBV25-1 and TRBJ1-1; unclear D gene. The V end lost 2 bases, the J end lost 1 base, and 2 bases lay between the germline ends. The CDR3 extends over 12 amino acids. Germline loops: CDR1 MGHDK, CDR2 SYGVNS. The CDR3 region is CASSERNTEAFF. CDR3 sequence (DNA): TGTGCCAGCAGTGAAAGGAACACTGAAGCTTTCTTT.

The chain has TRBV4-1 and TRBJ2-3; D may be TRBD1 or TRBD2 (5 bases each). The CDR3 runs to 17 residues. The germline CDR1 and CDR2 sequences are MGHRA and YSYEKL. The germline V and J ends were trimmed by 6 bases and 2 bases, with 21 bases remaining between them. The CDR3 loop reads CASRGFFVVGDTDTQYF. The CDR3, as DNA: TGCGCCAGCAGGGGCTTCTTCGTAGTGGGGGACACAGATACGCAGTATTTT.

The chain joins TRBV4-1 to TRBJ2-3; 9 bases align to TRBD1. The junction had 3 bases not matched to a gene; V was cut back by 4 bases and J by 7 bases. This CDR3 contains 13 residues. Germline CDR1 is MGHRA and CDR2 is YSYEKL. The CDR3 sequence is CASSRDRVNTQYF. Written as DNA, the CDR3 is TGCGCCAGCAGCCGGGACAGGGTAAATACGCAGTATTTT.

The chain employs TRBV25-1 and TRBJ1-6; D remains ambiguous. In germline, CDR1 is MGHDK, CDR2 SYGVNS. Trimming took 2 bases from V and 6 from J, leaving 5 bases between them. The CDR3 is 13 amino acids. The CDR3 region is CASSEGTNSPLHF. Written as DNA, the CDR3 is TGTGCCAGCAGTGAAGGAACTAATTCACCCCTCCACTTT.

The chain is built from TRBV2 and TRBJ1-2; D may be TRBD1 (5 bases). V lost 8 bases and J lost 8, with 18 bases in between. Germline V gene lookup returns CDR1 SNHLY and CDR2 FYNNEI. The CDR3 totals 13 residues. The DNA for the CDR3 is TGTGCCAGCTTCCCGGGGGGGATCGACGGCTACACCTTC. Its protein product is CASFPGGIDGYTF.

V is TRBV30 and J is TRBJ1-1; perhaps TRBD1 as D (6 bases). V lost 4 bases to trimming and J lost 0 bases, with 12 bases between them. Germline loops: CDR1 GTSNPN, CDR2 SVGIG (reference sequence). The CDR3 length is 14 residues. CDR3: CAWNRAGLNTEAFF. The CDR3 DNA reads as TGTGCCTGGAACAGGGCAGGGTTGAACACTGAAGCTTTCTTT. Looking up the rest from reference TRBV30 and TRBJ1-1 gives the full variable domain: SQTIHQWPATLVQPVGSPLSLECTVEGTSNPNLYWYRQAAGRGLQLLFYSVGIGQISSEVPQNLSASRPQDRQFILSSKKLLLSDSGFYLCAWNRAGLNTEAFFGQGTRLTVV.

This clone appeared once. J is TRBJ1-3 and V is TRBV7-8, with D perhaps matching TRBD1 (6 bases). From germline, CDR1 is SGHVS and CDR2 FQNEAQ. V dropped 0 bases and J dropped 4 bases, with 13 bases sitting between them. CDR3 length: 16 amino acids. The CDR3 DNA follows: TGTGCCAGCAGCTTAGCCGGAACAGGGAACGGAAACACCATATATTTT. This codes for CASSLAGTGNGNTIYF.

V and J are TRBV9 and TRBJ1-5, with 7 positions matching TRBD1. This CDR3 spans 15 amino acids. With 0 bases clipped from V and 4 bases from J, the junction kept 4 bases outside the gene matches. CDR1 is SGDLS, CDR2 YYNGEE, per germline. The CDR3 loop reads CASSVGPGGNQPQHF. DNA for the CDR3: TGTGCCAGCAGCGTAGGACCAGGGGGTAATCAGCCCCAGCATTTT.

This chain connects TRBV18 to TRBJ2-3; TRBD2 matches at 14 bases. J lost 4 bases, V lost 6 bases, and 3 bases had no gene match. CDR3 length: 15 amino acids. Looked up from germline, CDR1 is KGHSH and CDR2 is LQKENI. This CDR3 is CASSPGLAGADTQYF. Written as DNA, the CDR3 is TGTGCCAGCTCCCCGGGACTAGCGGGAGCAGATACGCAGTATTTT.

The V call is TRBV5-1, the J call TRBJ1-4, with D possibly being TRBD1 (5 bases). CDR1 is SGHRS, CDR2 YFSETQ, per germline. This CDR3 has 15 amino acids. V lost 5 bases and J lost 1, with 12 bases in between. The CDR3, as DNA: TGCGCCAGCAGTTCTACCGGGGGAACTAATGAAAAACTGTTTTTT. Its protein is CASSSTGGTNEKLFF.

To note about this clone: Germline is not matched at one junction end, which may reflect a read error. This rearrangement joins TRBV7-7 to TRBJ2-1; D is unclear. CDR3 size: 16 residues. In germline, CDR1 is SSHAT, CDR2 FNYEAQ (reference sequence). CDR3 residues: CASSPLGNAVGNEQFF. CDR3 DNA: TGTGCTAGCAGCCCCCTCGGAAACGCGGTCGGGAATGAGCAGTTCTTC.